The clone carrying this T cell receptor beta chain was recorded many times. Its antigen is still unknown. A second PCR, run for about 6 to 11 cycles, used a sample-barcoded 5' primer plus a J-beta primer mix. Every cDNA was tagged by a template-switch adaptor with 12 random nucleotides. TCRdb reprocessed the 5' RACE reads via MiXCR and lists one record per CDR3 protein. The data contain 550,000 to 750,000 distinct CDR3 sequences, around a fifth of them singletons. This record belongs to a study of blood T cells in healthy people across ages. The CDR3 runs to 13 residues. Trimming took 6 bases from V and 0 from J, leaving 9 bases between them. CDR1 and CDR2 (germline): MDHEN, SYDVKM. Whole-study results and caveats: Whereas aged donors had fewer naive CD4+ cells, long-lived donors had more of them and higher diversity. Estimates based on one million T cells were treated as lower bounds. While age rose, TCR beta diversity per million T cells dropped in a roughly linear way.

Sequenced material: blood. The TCR comes from a man in his 70s in good health. This chain connects TRBV28 to TRBJ2-7, with unresolved D. CDR3 coding DNA: TGTGCCAGCAGGGGAACCTCCTCCTACGAGCAGTACTTC. It yields the protein CASRGTSSYEQYF.